The 30 T cell receptor beta chains in this list originate from one sample, sequenced in a study of cytomegalovirus exposure and HLA in healthy donors (dated by TCRdb to 2016 to 2017). The library was obtained by the immunoSEQ multiplex PCR assay. A mixture of 60 forward primers for TCR Vbeta segments and 13 reverse primers for TCR Jbeta segments was used in the multiplex PCR. Entries here come from immuneACCESS through TCRdb and include only in-frame sequences with V and J called. Some clones fail to appear in such tables; in the studies checked, an unresolved V gene covers under half of the shortfall, and the cause of the remainder is unknown. The sample includes about 130,000 clones, with less than 90% observed a single time. Over 15% of the sample is held by the ten biggest clonotypes. Sample: PBMCs. Every receptor here comes from a man aged 18 to 30 in good health and CMV-seropositive.

The rearrangement uses TRBV6-1 and TRBJ2-2, with D possibly matching TRBD2 (6 bases). V lost 5 bases and J lost 4, with 11 bases in between. This CDR3 region has 14 residues. Germline CDR1 MNHNS, CDR2 SASEGT. As DNA, the CDR3 is TGTGCCAGCAGTAAGGGCGGGGCCACCGGGGAGCTGTTTTTT. It specifies CASSKGGATGELFF.

J is TRBJ2-1 and V is TRBV5-1; 10 nucleotides match TRBD1. Unmatched junction bases numbered 16, after V lost 4 bases and J lost 9 bases. Per the germline V gene, CDR1 is SGHRS and CDR2 is YFSETQ. The CDR3 totals 17 residues. Here the CDR3 reads CASSPGDRGRLTGEQFF. In nucleotides, the CDR3 is TGCGCCAGCAGCCCGGGAGACAGGGGGCGGCTAACAGGTGAGCAGTTCTTC.

The chain uses TRBV6-1 and TRBJ1-5; perhaps TRBD1 as D (6 bases). Trimming removed 9 bases at V and 2 bases at J, with 14 bases between. This CDR3 region has 14 residues. CDR1 is MNHNS and CDR2 is SASEGT in the germline V gene. The CDR3 region has the DNA TGTGCCAGTTACGGCCCAGGGGGCAATCAGCCCCAGCATTTT. Protein: CASYGPGGNQPQHF.

The chain links TRBV10-3 to TRBJ1-2; D call uncertain. V was cut by 6 bases and J by 8 bases, with 16 bases left in between. Germline V gene data show CDR1 as ENHRY and CDR2 as SYGVKD. This CDR3 has 13 residues. The CDR3 is CAIRTSSARGYTF. The CDR3 DNA is TGTGCCATCAGAACCAGCTCCGCGAGGGGCTACACCTTC.

The chain uses TRBV5-1 and TRBJ2-1; 13 bases agree with TRBD2. The trim removed 0 bases at V and 10 bases at J, leaving 7 bases unmatched. CDR3 length: 16 amino acids. The germline V gene has CDR1 SGHRS and CDR2 YFSETQ. The CDR3 nucleotides read TGCGCCAGCAGCTTGGAACTAGCGGGGGGGGCACTCGAGCAGTTCTTC. Translation: CASSLELAGGALEQFF. Based on the CDR3 plus reference TRBV5-1 and TRBJ2-1, the full variable domain is KAGVTQTPRYLIKTRGQQVTLSCSPISGHRSVSWYQQTPGQGLQFLFEYFSETQRNKGNFPGRFSGRQFSNSRSEMNVSTLELGDSALYLCASSLELAGGALEQFFGPGTRLTVL.

In nucleotides, the CDR3 is TGCGCCAGCAGCTTGGTGGGGGGGATGAATCAGCCCCAGCATTTT. The encoded protein is CASSLVGGMNQPQHF. This chain links TRBV5-1 with TRBJ1-5; D perhaps matches TRBD1 (5 bases). The CDR3 is made up of 15 amino acids. Germline CDR1 is SGHRS and CDR2 is YFSETQ. The V gene lost 0 bases and the J gene lost 4 bases, with 11 bases spanning the gap.

This chain uses TRBV2 with TRBJ1-6; D gene unclear. Germline V gene sequence: CDR1 SNHLY, CDR2 FYNNEI. CDR3 length equals 12 residues. V lost 6 bases and J 9 bases, leaving 9 bases between the germline ends. CDR3 residues: CASSPPSSPLHF. CDR3 sequence (DNA): TGTGCCAGCAGCCCCCCCAGTTCACCCCTCCACTTT.

This clone was seen a handful of times. The rearrangement links TRBV6-6 to TRBJ2-6, with a possible D match to TRBD1 (5 bases). The germline CDR1 and CDR2 sequences are MNHNY and SVGAGI (reference sequence). The CDR3 sequence is 16 residues long. Deletions cut 11 bases from V and 0 bases from J, with 17 bases between. As DNA, the CDR3 is TGTGCCTCCTACGGACATCCCCCCTCTGGGGCCAACGTCCTGACTTTC. Translated: CASYGHPPSGANVLTF.

This chain links TRBV4-1 with TRBJ2-7; TRBD2 matches 10 bases. The germline gives CDR1 MGHRA, CDR2 YSYEKL. V lost 4 bases, J lost 3 bases, and 3 bases stayed unmatched. This CDR3 spans 14 amino acids. The CDR3 sequence is CASSLLAGDYEQYF. As DNA, the CDR3 is TGCGCCAGCAGCCTCCTAGCGGGGGACTACGAGCAGTACTTC.

This chain joins TRBV7-3 and TRBJ2-2; 11 nucleotides line up with TRBD1. V was pared by 4 bases and J by 3 bases, with 1 base of the junction left unmatched. The length of the CDR3 is 15 residues. Germline V gene sequence: CDR1 SGHTA, CDR2 FQGTGA. CDR3 loop: CASSSGQGDTGELFF. The CDR3 DNA follows: TGTGCCAGCAGCTCGGGACAGGGGGACACCGGGGAGCTGTTTTTT.

The chain recombines TRBV9 with TRBJ1-6, with 9 bases lining up with TRBD1. V lost 3 bases, J lost 7 bases, and 14 bases stayed unmatched. The germline CDR1 and CDR2 sequences are SGDLS and YYNGEE. The length of the CDR3 is 18 residues. CDR3 amino acids: CASSERPGQGPANSPLHF. In nucleotides, the CDR3 is TGTGCCAGCAGCGAGAGGCCGGGACAGGGCCCCGCCAATTCACCCCTCCACTTT.

The chain is built from TRBV5-4 and TRBJ2-5, with a weak D call TRBD2 (7 bases). Germline CDR1 SGHNT, CDR2 YYREEE (reference sequence). The CDR3 has 16 residues. Deletions cut 0 bases from V and 5 bases from J, with 17 bases between. In DNA form, the CDR3 reads TGTGCCAGCAGCTTGGCCGTGGGGGGGGGCCAGGAGACCCAGTACTTC. Translated: CASSLAVGGGQETQYF.

J is TRBJ2-5 and V is TRBV4-1; D is unresolved. The J call may be wrong; the DNA end is better matched by TRBJ2-7. This CDR3 is 15 amino acids long. Looked up from germline, CDR1 is MGHRA and CDR2 is YSYEKL. The CDR3 DNA follows: TGCGCCAGCAGCCAGTTCTTAGTCCCAACCTACGAGCAGTACTTC. It encodes CASSQFLVPTYEQYF.

The chain carries TRBV10-3 and TRBJ2-7, with D possibly matching TRBD1 (6 bases). V dropped 6 bases and J dropped 5 bases, with 14 bases sitting between them. CDR1 is ENHRY, CDR2 SYGVKD, per germline. CDR3 size: 13 residues. DNA of the CDR3: TGTGCCATCAGCACAGGGCCGAGGAACGAGCAGTACTTC. Translated: CAISTGPRNEQYF.

V is TRBV2 and J is TRBJ2-7; 7 bases are shared with TRBD1. Germline lookup yields CDR1 SNHLY and CDR2 FYNNEI. This CDR3 is built from 15 residues. J lost 2 bases, V lost 7 bases, and 11 bases had no gene match. The CDR3 DNA sequence: TGTGCCAGCAATTTCCACAAAACAGGGGCCTACGAGCAGTACTTC. It yields the protein CASNFHKTGAYEQYF.

This chain links TRBV9 with TRBJ2-5; 7 positions match TRBD2. Germline V CDR1 and CDR2: SGDLS, YYNGEE. CDR3 length: 15 residues. After removal of 0 bases from V and 5 bases from J, the junction contained 7 bases not matched to a gene. The DNA for the CDR3 is TGTGCCAGCAGCGTAGTGGAGCGGGGAGGGGAGACCCAGTACTTC. Translated: CASSVVERGGETQYF.

The chain combines TRBV2 with TRBJ1-2, with 10 bases that match TRBD1. This CDR3 is 13 amino acids long. The germline V gene has CDR1 SNHLY and CDR2 FYNNEI. Trimming took 6 bases from V and 8 from J; bases not matched to a gene: 6. The CDR3 region is CASRAGTGDGYTF. DNA for the CDR3: TGTGCCAGCAGGGCCGGGACAGGGGACGGCTACACCTTC.

The V and J genes are TRBV18 and TRBJ2-7, with a possible D match to TRBD2 (5 bases). In germline, CDR1 is KGHSH, CDR2 LQKENI. This CDR3 contains 15 residues. Trimming pared 1 base from V and 4 bases from J, leaving 14 bases between. The CDR3 nucleotides are TGTGCCAGCTCACCACAAAACGGGGAAGGGTACGAGCAGTACTTC. Translating it yields CASSPQNGEGYEQYF.

The DNA for the CDR3 is TGTGCCAGCAGTCCCTCCGGGACTAGCGGTAAAGAGACCCAGTACTTC. Its protein product is CASSPSGTSGKETQYF. V is TRBV28 and J is TRBJ2-5; 11 bases agree with TRBD2. J was trimmed by 3 bases and V by 5 bases; bases with no gene match: 8. The CDR3 totals 16 residues. Germline CDR1 MDHEN, CDR2 SYDVKM.

The rearrangement uses TRBV15 and TRBJ2-5, with 7 positions matching TRBD1. The CDR3 is 17 amino acids. From germline, CDR1 is LNHNV and CDR2 YYDKDF (reference sequence). With 4 bases clipped from V and 2 bases from J, the junction kept 13 bases outside the gene matches. The CDR3 protein is CATSTKERGLLQETQYF. CDR3 DNA: TGTGCCACCAGCACCAAAGAGAGGGGGCTTCTTCAAGAGACCCAGTACTTC.

The chain combines TRBV10-1 with TRBJ1-4; 7 bases agree with TRBD1. The germline V gene has CDR1 WNHNN and CDR2 SYGVQD (reference sequence). The length of the CDR3 is 14 residues. The J segment lost 7 bases and the V segment lost 6 bases, leaving 8 bases of the junction unmatched. The chain's CDR3 is CASRKQGQGEKLFF. CDR3 nucleotide sequence: TGCGCCAGCAGAAAACAGGGGCAGGGTGAAAAACTGTTTTTT.

The table lists this clone with a few counts. The chain is built from TRBV7-6 and TRBJ2-7; tentative D call: TRBD2 (6 bases). The CDR3 is made up of 15 amino acids. Trimming removed 1 base from V and 2 bases from J, with 12 bases in between. From germline, CDR1 is SGHVS and CDR2 FNYEAQ. The CDR3 nucleotides read TGTGCCAGCAGCTTAGATTCGGGGGTGACCTACGAGCAGTACTTC. Amino acid sequence: CASSLDSGVTYEQYF.

The chain couples TRBV19 to TRBJ1-1, with D maybe TRBD1 (5 bases). Germline V gene sequence: CDR1 LNHDA, CDR2 SQIVND (reference sequence). CDR3 size: 12 residues. V lost 7 bases and J 7 bases, leaving 13 bases between the germline ends. The CDR3 sequence is CASTEGANEAFF. The CDR3 nucleotides are TGTGCCAGTACAGAAGGGGCCAATGAAGCTTTCTTT.

This clone has more than one count but fewer than ten. This rearrangement joins TRBV7-6 to TRBJ2-1, with 11 bases aligning to TRBD2. There are 14 residues in the CDR3. Per the germline V gene, CDR1 is SGHVS and CDR2 is FNYEAQ. V was pared by 4 bases and J by 7 bases, with 3 bases of the junction left unmatched. CDR3 residues: CASSSGLAVNEQFF. The CDR3 DNA is TGTGCCAGCAGCTCGGGACTAGCGGTTAATGAGCAGTTCTTC.

CDR3 protein: CAWFNRGATEAFF. Written as DNA, the CDR3 is TGTGCCTGGTTCAACAGGGGTGCCACTGAAGCTTTCTTT. This chain links TRBV30 with TRBJ1-1; TRBD1 matches at 7 bases. With V trimmed by 5 bases and J by 4 bases, 7 bases remained unmatched. This CDR3 contains 13 residues. CDR1 is GTSNPN and CDR2 is SVGIG in the germline V gene (reference sequence).

The chain uses TRBV30 and TRBJ2-1; TRBD1 matches 7 bases. The CDR3 runs 15 residues. Germline-derived CDR1 and CDR2 are GTSNPN and SVGIG (reference sequence). The V and J ends lost 1 base and 4 bases, in that order; junction bases with no gene match: 7. DNA of the CDR3: TGTGCCTGGAGTGCCCGGGACAGAGATTACAATGAGCAGTTCTTC. This gives the protein CAWSARDRDYNEQFF.

The chain recombines TRBV5-8 with TRBJ2-5, with 12 nucleotides matching TRBD1. The DNA end is more similar to TRBJ2-7, so the J call may be wrong. The germline gives CDR1 SGHTS, CDR2 YDEGEE. The CDR3 spans 14 residues. In DNA form, the CDR3 reads TGTGCCAGCAGCCGGGACAGGGGGCACGACGAGCAGTACTTC. This encodes CASSRDRGHDEQYF.

For this clone: This same CDR3 is encoded by further DNA sequences in the sample. The V call is TRBV19, the J call TRBJ1-1; D ambiguous. The length of the CDR3 is 11 residues. V shed 3 bases and J shed 8 bases, with 7 bases lying between them. The germline V gene encodes CDR1 LNHDA and CDR2 SQIVND (reference sequence). CDR3 sequence reads: CASSISREAFF. Written as DNA, the CDR3 is TGTGCCAGTAGTATCTCCAGGGAAGCTTTCTTT.

The V gene is TRBV2, the J gene TRBJ1-1; D perhaps matches TRBD1 (6 bases). The V and J ends lost 8 bases and 3 bases respectively, with 25 bases between them. The CDR3 spans 17 residues. Germline CDR1 and CDR2: SNHLY and FYNNEI. This chain's CDR3 is CASGETGLLSMDTEAFF. The CDR3 DNA is TGTGCCAGCGGGGAAACAGGGCTCCTTTCAATGGACACTGAAGCTTTCTTT.

The chain has TRBV6-1 and TRBJ1-5; D gene ambiguous. Germline V gene sequence: CDR1 MNHNS, CDR2 SASEGT. The CDR3 is made up of 18 amino acids. V was pared by 1 base and J by 0 bases, with 16 bases between. CDR3 coding DNA: TGTGCCAGCAGTGAAGGGGGAGGGCAGTCGTATAGCAATCAGCCCCAGCATTTT. Translated, it gives CASSEGGGQSYSNQPQHF.